Shown below are 3 T cell receptor beta chains from a single sample sequenced in a study of blood T cell repertoires in COVID-19. Assay used: immunoSEQ multiplex PCR; TCRdb lists only in-frame clones, some missing. The sample has about 300,000 clones, around nine tenths seen once. Sequences were obtained from peripheral blood. The origin of the receptors is a man between 65 and 80 years old with acute or convalescent COVID-19.

This clone was seen just once. This chain joins TRBV18 and TRBJ2-4, with 15 nucleotides matching TRBD2. The CDR3 extends over 17 amino acids. The ends lost 3 bases at V and 9 bases at J; junction bases unmatched: 9. CDR1 is KGHSH, CDR2 LQKENI, per germline. CDR3: CASSPGTGTSGRLIQYF. Written as DNA, the CDR3 is TGTGCCAGCTCACCGGGGACAGGGACTAGCGGGAGGCTCATTCAGTACTTC.

This rearrangement joins TRBV6-5 to TRBJ2-3; D might be TRBD2 (6 bases). CDR1 is MNHEY, CDR2 SVGAGI, per germline. The CDR3 has 12 amino acids. DNA for the CDR3: TGTGTCGCCTCGCCGGGGGCAGATACGCAGTATTTT. Translation gives CVASPGADTQYF.

This sequence joins TRBV30 and TRBJ2-1; D might be TRBD2 (5 bases). This CDR3 spans 12 amino acids. Germline CDR1 GTSNPN, CDR2 SVGIG (reference sequence). V was cut by 4 bases and J by 7 bases, with 11 bases left in between. For the CDR3, the DNA is TGTGCCTGGACCCGGGGTGGGAATGAGCAGTTCTTC. It specifies CAWTRGGNEQFF.